This entry describes one T cell receptor beta chain. The same CDR3 can be traced to other DNA sequences in this sample. The data derive from a study of cytotoxic CD8 clonotypes in ibrutinib-treated CLL. This CDR3 comprises 13 residues. V lost 4 bases, J lost 6 bases, and 10 bases lay in between. Germline V lookup: CDR1 MDHEN, CDR2 SYDVKM. Depths of 1 in 200,000 to 1 in 1 million T cells were the sequencing target. Only in-frame clones appear in the TCRdb table, and some are missing; sequencing was by immunoSEQ multiplex PCR. The sample records roughly 150,000 clones, roughly 86% being singletons. This clonotype was obtained from a human donor with chronic lymphocytic leukemia. The rearrangement uses TRBV28 and TRBJ1-5; perhaps TRBD1 as D (5 bases). Here the sequenced sample was PBMCs, taken after 12 months of ibrutinib treatment. DNA of the CDR3: TGTGCCAGCAGTTGGGGACTGGGTCAGCCCCAGCATTTT. It codes for CASSWGLGQPQHF.